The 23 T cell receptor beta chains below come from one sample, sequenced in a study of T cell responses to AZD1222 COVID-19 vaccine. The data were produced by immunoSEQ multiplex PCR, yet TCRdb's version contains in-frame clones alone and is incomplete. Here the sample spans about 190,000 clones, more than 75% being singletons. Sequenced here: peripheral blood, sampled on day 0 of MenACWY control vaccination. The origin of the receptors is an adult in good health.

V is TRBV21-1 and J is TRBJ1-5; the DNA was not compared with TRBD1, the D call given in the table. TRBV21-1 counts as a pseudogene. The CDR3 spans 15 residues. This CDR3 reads CAPTRYGQQNQPQHF. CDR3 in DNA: TGTGCTCCAACTCGGTATGGACAGCAGAATCAGCCCCAGCATTTT.

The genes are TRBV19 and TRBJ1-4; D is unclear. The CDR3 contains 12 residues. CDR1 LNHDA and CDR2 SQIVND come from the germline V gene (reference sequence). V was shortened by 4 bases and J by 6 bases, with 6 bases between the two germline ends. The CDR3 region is CASSTNDEKLFF. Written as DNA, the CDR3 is TGTGCCAGTAGTACCAATGATGAAAAACTGTTTTTT.

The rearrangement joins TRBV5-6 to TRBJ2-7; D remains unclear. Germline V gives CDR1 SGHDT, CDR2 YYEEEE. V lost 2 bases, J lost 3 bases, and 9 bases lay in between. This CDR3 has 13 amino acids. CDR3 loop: CASSLSSNYEQYF. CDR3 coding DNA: TGTGCCAGCAGCTTAAGTTCCAACTACGAGCAGTACTTC.

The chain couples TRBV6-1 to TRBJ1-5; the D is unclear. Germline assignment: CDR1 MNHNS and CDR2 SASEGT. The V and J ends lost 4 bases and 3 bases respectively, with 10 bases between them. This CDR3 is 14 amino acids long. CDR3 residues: CASSANRSNQPQHF. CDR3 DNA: TGTGCCAGCAGTGCCAACAGATCCAATCAGCCCCAGCATTTT.

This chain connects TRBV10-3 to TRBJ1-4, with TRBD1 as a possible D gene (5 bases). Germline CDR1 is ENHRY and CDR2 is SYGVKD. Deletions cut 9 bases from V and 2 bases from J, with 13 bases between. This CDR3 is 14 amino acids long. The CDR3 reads CAISQGSTNEKLFF. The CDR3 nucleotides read TGTGCCATATCCCAGGGATCGACTAATGAAAAACTGTTTTTT.

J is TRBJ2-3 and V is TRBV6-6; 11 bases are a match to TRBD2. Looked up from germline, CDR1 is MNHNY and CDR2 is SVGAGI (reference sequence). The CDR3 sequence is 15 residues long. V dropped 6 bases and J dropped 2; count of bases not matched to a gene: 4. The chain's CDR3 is CASRGSGRATDTQYF. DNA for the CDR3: TGTGCCAGCAGGGGTAGCGGGAGGGCCACAGATACGCAGTATTTT.

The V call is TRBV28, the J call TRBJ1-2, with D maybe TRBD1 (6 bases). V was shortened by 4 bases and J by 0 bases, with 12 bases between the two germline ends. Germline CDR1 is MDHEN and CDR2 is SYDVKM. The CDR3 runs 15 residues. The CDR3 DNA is TGTGCCAGCAGTTCACCGGGACAAGCTAACTATGGCTACACCTTC. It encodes CASSSPGQANYGYTF.

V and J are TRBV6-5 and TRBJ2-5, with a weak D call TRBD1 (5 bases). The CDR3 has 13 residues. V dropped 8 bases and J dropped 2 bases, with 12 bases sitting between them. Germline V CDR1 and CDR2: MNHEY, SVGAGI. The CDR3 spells CASLTTGQETQYF. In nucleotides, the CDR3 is TGTGCCAGCCTCACAACAGGACAAGAGACCCAGTACTTC.

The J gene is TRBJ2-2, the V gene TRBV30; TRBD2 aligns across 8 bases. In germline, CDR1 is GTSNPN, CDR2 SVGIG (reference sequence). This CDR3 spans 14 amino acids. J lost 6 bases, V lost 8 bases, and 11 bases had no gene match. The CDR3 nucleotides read TGTGCCCAGGGAGCCCAACTAGCGGCCGGGGAGCTGTTTTTT. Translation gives CAQGAQLAAGELFF.

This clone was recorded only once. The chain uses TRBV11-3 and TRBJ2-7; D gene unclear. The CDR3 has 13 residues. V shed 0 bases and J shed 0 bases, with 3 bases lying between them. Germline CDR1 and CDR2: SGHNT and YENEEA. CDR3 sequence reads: CASSLENSYEQYF. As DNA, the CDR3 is TGTGCCAGCAGCTTAGAAAACTCCTACGAGCAGTACTTC.

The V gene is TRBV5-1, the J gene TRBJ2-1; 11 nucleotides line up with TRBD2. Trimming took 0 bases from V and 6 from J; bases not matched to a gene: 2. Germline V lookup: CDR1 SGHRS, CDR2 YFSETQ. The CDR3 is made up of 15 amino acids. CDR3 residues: CASSLGLAGINEQFF. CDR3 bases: TGCGCCAGCAGCTTGGGACTAGCGGGAATCAATGAGCAGTTCTTC.

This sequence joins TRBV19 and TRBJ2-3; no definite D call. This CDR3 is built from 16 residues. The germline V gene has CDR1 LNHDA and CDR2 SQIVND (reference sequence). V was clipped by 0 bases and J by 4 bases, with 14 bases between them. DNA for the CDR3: TGTGCCAGTAGTATAGAGGCACCCCCCCGGGCAGATACGCAGTATTTT. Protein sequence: CASSIEAPPRADTQYF.

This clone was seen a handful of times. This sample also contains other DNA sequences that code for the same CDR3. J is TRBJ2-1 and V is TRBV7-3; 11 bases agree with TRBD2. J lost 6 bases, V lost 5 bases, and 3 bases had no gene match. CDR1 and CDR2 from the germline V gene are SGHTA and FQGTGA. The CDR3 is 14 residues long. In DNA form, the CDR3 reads TGTGCCAGCAGCCCTGGGACTAGCGGCAATGAGCAGTTCTTC. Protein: CASSPGTSGNEQFF. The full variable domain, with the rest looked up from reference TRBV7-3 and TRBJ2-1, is GAGVSQTPSNKVTEKGKYVELRCDPISGHTALYWYRQSLGQGPEFLIYFQGTGAADDSGLPNDRFFAVRPEGSVSTLKIQRTERGDSAVYLCASSPGTSGNEQFFGPGTRLTVL.

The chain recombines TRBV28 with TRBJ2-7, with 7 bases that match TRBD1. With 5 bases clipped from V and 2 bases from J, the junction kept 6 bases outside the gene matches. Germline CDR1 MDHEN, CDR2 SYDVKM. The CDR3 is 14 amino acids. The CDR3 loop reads CASSRGQTPYEQYF. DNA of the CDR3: TGTGCCAGCAGTCGGGGACAGACCCCCTACGAGCAGTACTTC.

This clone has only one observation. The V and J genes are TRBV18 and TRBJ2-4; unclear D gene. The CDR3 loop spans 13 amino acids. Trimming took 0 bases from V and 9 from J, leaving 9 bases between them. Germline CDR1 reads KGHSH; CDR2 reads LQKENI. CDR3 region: CASSPPVGLIQYF. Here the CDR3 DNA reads TGTGCCAGCTCACCACCGGTGGGTCTCATTCAGTACTTC.

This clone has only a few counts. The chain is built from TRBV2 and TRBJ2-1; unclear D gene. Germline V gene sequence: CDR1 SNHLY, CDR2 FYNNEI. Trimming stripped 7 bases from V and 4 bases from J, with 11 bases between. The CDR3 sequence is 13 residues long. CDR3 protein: CASNRLTYNEQFF. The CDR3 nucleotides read TGTGCCAGCAATAGATTAACTTACAATGAGCAGTTCTTC.

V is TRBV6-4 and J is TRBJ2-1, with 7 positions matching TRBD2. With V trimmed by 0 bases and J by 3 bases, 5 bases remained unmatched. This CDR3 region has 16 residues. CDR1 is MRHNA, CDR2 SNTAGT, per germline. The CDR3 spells CASSDSSGGGYNEQFF. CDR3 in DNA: TGTGCCAGCAGTGACTCGAGTGGGGGGGGCTACAATGAGCAGTTCTTC.

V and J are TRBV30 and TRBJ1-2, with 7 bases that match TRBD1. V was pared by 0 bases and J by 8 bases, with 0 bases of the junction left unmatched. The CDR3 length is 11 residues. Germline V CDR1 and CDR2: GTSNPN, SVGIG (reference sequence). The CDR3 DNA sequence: TGTGCCTGGAGTGTACAGGGGGGCTACACCTTC. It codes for CAWSVQGGYTF.

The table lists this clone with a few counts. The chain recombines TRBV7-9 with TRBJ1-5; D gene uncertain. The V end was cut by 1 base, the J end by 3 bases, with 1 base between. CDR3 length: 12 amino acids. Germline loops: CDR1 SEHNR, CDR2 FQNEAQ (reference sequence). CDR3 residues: CASSLDNQPQHF. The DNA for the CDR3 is TGTGCCAGCAGCTTAGACAATCAGCCCCAGCATTTT.

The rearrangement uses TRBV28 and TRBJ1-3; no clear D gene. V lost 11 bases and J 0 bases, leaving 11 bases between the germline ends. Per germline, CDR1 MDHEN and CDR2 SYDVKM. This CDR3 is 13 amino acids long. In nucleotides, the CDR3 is TGTGCCTGTATCCGGGGCTCTGGAAACACCATATATTTT. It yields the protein CACIRGSGNTIYF.

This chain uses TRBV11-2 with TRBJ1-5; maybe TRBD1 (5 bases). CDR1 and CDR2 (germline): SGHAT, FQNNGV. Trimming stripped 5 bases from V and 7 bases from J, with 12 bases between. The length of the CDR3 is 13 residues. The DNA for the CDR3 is TGTGCCAGCAGCCCTAGTGACAGACAGCCCCAGCATTTT. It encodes CASSPSDRQPQHF.

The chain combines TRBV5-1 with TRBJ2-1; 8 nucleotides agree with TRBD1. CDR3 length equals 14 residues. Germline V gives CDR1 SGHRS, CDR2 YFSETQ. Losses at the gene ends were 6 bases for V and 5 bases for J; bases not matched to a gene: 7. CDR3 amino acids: CASTPDRANNEQFF. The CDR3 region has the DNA TGCGCCAGCACGCCGGACAGGGCCAACAATGAGCAGTTCTTC.

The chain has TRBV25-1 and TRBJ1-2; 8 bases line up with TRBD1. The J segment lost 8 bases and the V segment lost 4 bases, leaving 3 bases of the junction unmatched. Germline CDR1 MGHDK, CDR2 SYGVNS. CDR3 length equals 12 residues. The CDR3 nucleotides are TGTGCCAGCAGTGGTGACAGGGGCGGCTACACCTTC. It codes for CASSGDRGGYTF.